This entry lists 7 T cell receptor beta chains sequenced from one sample in a study of T cell changes during pregnancy in multiple sclerosis. The table came from immunoSEQ multiplex PCR; TCRdb's copy has only in-frame clones and leaves some out. The repertoire holds 30,000 to 45,000 clones, with over 75% as singletons. Sequenced material: CD4+ T cells from peripheral blood mononuclear cells, taken in the third trimester of pregnancy. Receptors originate from a female donor with multiple sclerosis, enrolled in a pregnancy study.

This sequence joins TRBV30 and TRBJ2-2; D is uncertain. The CDR3 totals 14 residues. The germline V and J ends were trimmed by 1 base and 5 bases, with 11 bases remaining between them. In germline, CDR1 is GTSNPN, CDR2 SVGIG (reference sequence). CDR3 nucleotide sequence: TGTGCCTGGAGTGAAAACAGATGGACCGGGGAGCTGTTTTTT. Its protein is CAWSENRWTGELFF.

The chain carries TRBV7-9 and TRBJ2-7; perhaps TRBD2 as D (6 bases). The germline gives CDR1 SEHNR, CDR2 FQNEAQ (reference sequence). The germline V and J ends were trimmed by 1 base and 6 bases, with 22 bases remaining between them. This CDR3 contains 17 residues. CDR3 nucleotides: TGTGCCAGCAGCTTAGTTTTGGGCGGGAAATCACCTGGCGAGCAGTACTTC. Translation: CASSLVLGGKSPGEQYF. The entire variable domain, with the rest obtained from reference TRBV7-9 and TRBJ2-7, is as follows: DTGVSQNPRHKITKRGQNVTFRCDPISEHNRLYWYRQTLGQGPEFLTYFQNEAQLEKSRLLSDRFSAERPKGSFSTLEIQRTEQGDSAMYLCASSLVLGGKSPGEQYFGPGTRLTVT.

CDR3 loop: CASSLERGLGGADTQYF. DNA for the CDR3: TGTGCCAGCAGCTTGGAGCGAGGACTAGGAGGGGCAGATACGCAGTATTTT. The chain joins TRBV5-6 to TRBJ2-3; TRBD2 agrees at 7 bases. The CDR3 consists of 17 residues. CDR1 and CDR2 from the germline V gene are SGHDT and YYEEEE. With 0 bases clipped from V and 4 bases from J, the junction kept 11 bases outside the gene matches.

The rearrangement joins TRBV5-1 to TRBJ2-1; 11 nucleotides align to TRBD2. Losses at the gene ends were 2 bases for V and 0 bases for J; bases not matched to a gene: 10. The length of the CDR3 is 19 residues. Looked up from germline, CDR1 is SGHRS and CDR2 is YFSETQ. CDR3 region: CASSFATSGTPDSYNEQFF. DNA for the CDR3: TGCGCCAGCAGCTTCGCGACTAGCGGGACACCTGACTCCTACAATGAGCAGTTCTTC.

The V gene is TRBV7-8, the J gene TRBJ1-2; D remains unclear. Germline V gene sequence: CDR1 SGHVS, CDR2 FQNEAQ. This CDR3 region has 12 residues. The germline V and J ends were trimmed by 5 bases and 8 bases, with 12 bases remaining between them. CDR3 loop: CASSDGSIGYTF. The CDR3 region has the DNA TGTGCCAGCAGCGATGGTAGTATAGGCTACACCTTC.

The gene calls are TRBV7-2 and TRBJ2-7; D is possibly TRBD1 (6 bases). The V end lost 5 bases, the J end lost 3 bases, and 17 bases lay between the germline ends. Germline V gene data show CDR1 as SGHTA and CDR2 as FQGNSA. The CDR3 length is 15 residues. CDR3 in amino acids: CASSRRRGGNYEQYF. CDR3 DNA: TGTGCCAGCAGCCGCCGCAGGGGCGGAAACTACGAGCAGTACTTC.

The gene calls are TRBV11-2 and TRBJ1-1; D possibly corresponds to TRBD1 (5 bases). From germline, CDR1 is SGHAT and CDR2 FQNNGV. This CDR3 contains 15 residues. The V end was cut by 2 bases, the J end by 2 bases, with 12 bases between. The CDR3 DNA follows: TGTGCCAGCAGCTTATCTGGTCAGGGTAACACTGAAGCTTTCTTT. It encodes CASSLSGQGNTEAFF.